The clone carrying this T cell receptor beta chain was counted ten times or more. Its antigen is undetermined. Read sequence stops 3 residues before the CDR3 end, and the germline J gene provides the missing end. This sample was included in a study of T cell clonality in common variable immunodeficiency. Findings of the study overall: TCRbeta clonality was increased in CVID versus healthy controls.

This CDR3 is built from 15 residues. In germline, CDR1 is SGHNT, CDR2 YYREEE (reference sequence). The V gene end was trimmed by 0 bases and the J gene end by 2 bases; junction bases not matched to a gene: 5. Equal genomic DNA amounts from CVID and control samples were sequenced. The assay was immunoSEQ multiplex PCR, and TCRdb's table has in-frame clones only and misses some. The record shows about 35,000 clones for this sample, with no singletons present. The V and J genes are TRBV5-4 and TRBJ2-7; 7 positions match TRBD1. The TCR originated in a person aged 18 to 75 in good health. Sequencing was done on a sample of peripheral blood mononuclear cells. The covered CDR3 bases are TGTGCCAGCAGCTTGGAGGACAGGCAAACCTACGAG. Amino acids: CASSLEDRQTYE. The CDR3 reads in full as CASSLEDRQTYEQYF.